These T cell receptor beta chains were read from a single sample in a study of shared clonotypes between healthy human individuals. Sequencing used immunoSEQ multiplex PCR; TCRdb keeps in-frame clones, though not all of them. The sample contains over a million clones, approximately 80% of which appear only once. The sequenced sample consisted of memory CD4+ T cells from PBMCs. These receptors all come from a man between 18 and 29 years old in good health. Some clones in this sample may be carry-over from other donors' samples. Each CDR3 is given with its conserved first and last residue. Each record gives: V gene, D gene, J gene, CDR3 protein. A D gene is named only where the DNA matches it firmly.

v_call: TRBV5-4
d_call: TRBD2
j_call: TRBJ2-1
cdr3_aa: CASSLGGSGSYNEQFF

v_call: TRBV6-5
d_call: .
j_call: TRBJ2-1
cdr3_aa: CASSYHGTQLKQFF

v_call: TRBV18
d_call: TRBD2
j_call: TRBJ2-3
cdr3_aa: CASSPGTRSTDTQYF

v_call: TRBV4-1
d_call: TRBD1
j_call: TRBJ2-2
cdr3_aa: CASSQLPGQGTGELFF

v_call: TRBV19
d_call: TRBD1
j_call: TRBJ1-5
cdr3_aa: CASSGTGGLQPQHF

v_call: TRBV6-1
d_call: .
j_call: TRBJ2-7
cdr3_aa: CASTAPVRFSEQYF

v_call: TRBV7-6
d_call: TRBD1
j_call: TRBJ2-1
cdr3_aa: CASSLAGTGSNEQFF

v_call: TRBV30
d_call: TRBD1
j_call: TRBJ2-3
cdr3_aa: CAIRQGAGTDTQYF

v_call: TRBV6-1
d_call: .
j_call: TRBJ2-2
cdr3_aa: CASSSQGNTGELFF

v_call: TRBV2
d_call: TRBD1
j_call: TRBJ2-7
cdr3_aa: CAGGQAGEQYF

v_call: TRBV28
d_call: .
j_call: TRBJ2-2
cdr3_aa: CASSSPTVPGELFF

v_call: TRBV7-2
d_call: .
j_call: TRBJ1-1
cdr3_aa: CASSQRWNTEAFF

v_call: TRBV4-1
d_call: .
j_call: TRBJ1-5
cdr3_aa: CASSQEMRQPQHF

v_call: TRBV6-1
d_call: .
j_call: TRBJ2-3
cdr3_aa: CASSAANRVDTQYF

v_call: TRBV6-5
d_call: .
j_call: TRBJ2-5
cdr3_aa: CASSSFGEGAQYF

v_call: TRBV28
d_call: .
j_call: TRBJ1-1
cdr3_aa: CAGTKQGPEAFF

v_call: TRBV5-1
d_call: .
j_call: TRBJ1-3
cdr3_aa: CASSTGPNSGNTIYF

v_call: TRBV7-2
d_call: .
j_call: TRBJ2-7
cdr3_aa: CASSLRGRYERGHYEQYF

v_call: TRBV9
d_call: TRBD1
j_call: TRBJ1-3
cdr3_aa: CASSGQGAVGNTIYF

v_call: TRBV5-6
d_call: .
j_call: TRBJ2-5
cdr3_aa: CASSLSRAGWETQYF

v_call: TRBV5-1
d_call: .
j_call: TRBJ1-3
cdr3_aa: CASSLVGRGNTIYF

v_call: TRBV7-3
d_call: .
j_call: TRBJ2-6
cdr3_aa: CASSSLAGANVLTF

v_call: TRBV27
d_call: .
j_call: TRBJ1-2
cdr3_aa: CASSYRPPGRYGYTF

v_call: TRBV11-2
d_call: .
j_call: TRBJ1-1
cdr3_aa: CASSILRANEAFF

v_call: TRBV7-2
d_call: TRBD1
j_call: TRBJ1-2
cdr3_aa: CASSHTGGDYGYTF

v_call: TRBV28
d_call: .
j_call: TRBJ2-7
cdr3_aa: CASSIAGRGSYEQYF

v_call: TRBV4-3
d_call: TRBD1
j_call: TRBJ1-2
cdr3_aa: CASSQDIGQGAEVFGYTF

v_call: TRBV4-1
d_call: TRBD2
j_call: TRBJ2-3
cdr3_aa: CASRLGTSGREDTQYF

v_call: TRBV2
d_call: TRBD2
j_call: TRBJ2-7
cdr3_aa: CASSPLTGLVSEQYF

v_call: TRBV10-3
d_call: .
j_call: TRBJ1-1
cdr3_aa: CAISAQTNTEAFF

v_call: TRBV18
d_call: .
j_call: TRBJ1-1
cdr3_aa: CASSPPSRHEAFF

v_call: TRBV30
d_call: .
j_call: TRBJ2-1
cdr3_aa: CAWSGSYNEQFF

v_call: TRBV7-9
d_call: .
j_call: TRBJ1-1
cdr3_aa: CASSLVYGNTEAFF

v_call: TRBV5-8
d_call: TRBD1
j_call: TRBJ1-5
cdr3_aa: CASRTGTGPYGSQPQHF

v_call: TRBV15
d_call: TRBD1
j_call: TRBJ1-2
cdr3_aa: CATSRERGGGYGYTF

v_call: TRBV28
d_call: .
j_call: TRBJ2-7
cdr3_aa: CASSVSPIRVTYEQYF

v_call: TRBV5-1
d_call: .
j_call: TRBJ2-5
cdr3_aa: CASNTGLGVETQYF

v_call: TRBV9
d_call: .
j_call: TRBJ2-5
cdr3_aa: CASSVGLGSQTQYF

v_call: TRBV6-5
d_call: .
j_call: TRBJ2-5
cdr3_aa: CATRARSSGETQYF

v_call: TRBV7-2
d_call: TRBD2
j_call: TRBJ2-7
cdr3_aa: CASSLGLAGDEQYF

v_call: TRBV28
d_call: .
j_call: TRBJ2-2
cdr3_aa: CASSPMGQGRTGELFF

v_call: TRBV28
d_call: .
j_call: TRBJ2-7
cdr3_aa: CASSPPGGLSYEQYF

v_call: TRBV19
d_call: .
j_call: TRBJ1-5
cdr3_aa: CASATPGLYSNQPQHF

v_call: TRBV6-1
d_call: .
j_call: TRBJ2-4
cdr3_aa: CASEGLGEAKNIQYF

v_call: TRBV19
d_call: .
j_call: TRBJ1-2
cdr3_aa: CASSIRSPARNYGYTF